This T cell receptor beta chain was found in a study of radiation and T cells in renal cell carcinoma. Findings and caveats of the study: In blood, top tumor clones expanded by 2 weeks, shrinking by 4.

The time point was: blood 4 weeks post-SBRT, at nephrectomy. Treatment: 15 Gy SBRT to primary tumor, nephrectomy 4 weeks later. Nephrectomy followed 15 Gy stereotactic body radiation by 4 weeks. Radiation-treated patients gave blood at baseline, week 2 and week 4. The patient's renal cell carcinoma had clear cell pathology. Points on this clone: Its specificity is not known.

Generated by immunoSEQ multiplex PCR, the TCRdb table keeps only in-frame clones and is missing some. Among 150,000 to 200,000 clones listed, approximately 90% were seen once. CDR1 and CDR2 (germline): LNHDA, SQIVND (reference sequence). J gave up 4 bases and V 7 bases, and 6 bases lay outside the gene matches. This CDR3 has 14 amino acids. This chain links TRBV19 with TRBJ2-2, with 7 bases lining up with TRBD1. The TCR originated in a woman aged 45-65 years with renal cell carcinoma. The specimen comprised blood, sampled from a patient whose treatment included radiotherapy and nephrectomy. As DNA, the CDR3 is TGTGCCAGTAAGTGGGACAGCCTCACCGGGGAGCTGTTTTTT. It is translated as CASKWDSLTGELFF. The whole variable domain, remainder taken from reference TRBV19 and TRBJ2-2, is DGGITQSPKYLFRKEGQNVTLSCEQNLNHDAMYWYRQDPGQGLRLIYYSQIVNDFQKGDIAEGYSVSREKKESFPLTVTSAQKNPTAFYLCASKWDSLTGELFFGEGSRLTVL.